This T cell receptor (beta chain) emerged from a study of blood T cell repertoires in COVID-19. Study-level information: Material from acute and convalescent COVID-19 was sourced from the United States, Italy and Spain. PBMCs, B-cell-depleted T cells, or T cells provided the cDNA or gDNA that made up the material.

The V end lost 2 bases, the J end lost 5 bases, and 12 bases lay between the germline ends. The germline V gene encodes CDR1 ENHRY and CDR2 SYGVKD. The CDR3 consists of 14 residues. Original handling: Counts of nucleated cells, estimated from reference gene primer amplification, were obtained. Profiled with immunoSEQ multiplex PCR; TCRdb holds only in-frame clones, not every one. Clonal size and the V and J genes are those of that table, whereas D and trimming came from the DNA. The table has about 140,000 clones, around 81% seen once. The clonotype was recovered from a human donor in a cohort sampled during active COVID-19. The material sequenced was peripheral blood. The V gene is TRBV10-3, the J gene TRBJ1-2; no reliable D call. The CDR3: CAISETQEAYGYTF. The DNA for the CDR3 is TGTGCCATCAGTGAGACCCAGGAGGCTTATGGCTACACCTTC.